The 18 T cell receptor beta chains in this list originate from one sample, sequenced in a study of human T cells and chemical hapten exposure. TCRdb re-called the RACE reads through MiXCR, storing one row per CDR3 protein. Here the sample spans under 50,000 distinct CDR3 sequences, more than 9% being singletons. Time point indicated: patch test 3, about 24 weeks after DPC sensitization. Treatment noted: therapeutic diphenylcyclopropenone sensitization with weekly scalp DPC. Someone pulled total RNA out of unfractionated whole blood. The material was whole blood, obtained in connection with sensitization to the hapten diphenylcyclopropenone (DPC). These receptors all stem from a man between 50 and 59 years old with alopecia areata. Some clones in this sample may be carry-over from other donors' samples.

The table lists this clonotype with many counts. The rearrangement links TRBV7-2 to TRBJ2-1; TRBD1 agrees at 7 bases. The germline V gene has CDR1 SGHTA and CDR2 FQGNSA. CDR3 length: 13 residues. V shed 1 base and J 10 bases; nucleotides not matched to a gene: 4. CDR3 in amino acids: CASSLGQGEEQFF. The CDR3 DNA is TGTGCCAGCAGCTTAGGACAGGGCGAGGAGCAGTTCTTC. The full variable domain, completed using reference TRBV7-2 and TRBJ2-1, is GAGVSQSPSNKVTEKGKDVELRCDPISGHTALYWYRQSLGQGLEFLIYFQGNSAPDKSGLPSDRFSAERTGGSVSTLTIQRTQQEDSAVYLCASSLGQGEEQFFGPGTRLTVL.

The J gene is TRBJ2-2, the V gene TRBV3-1, with no clear D. In germline, CDR1 is LGHDT, CDR2 YNNKEL (reference sequence). Trimming took off 1 base at V and 7 bases at J, with 10 bases between the two ends. This CDR3 has 14 residues. CDR3 sequence (DNA): TGTGCCAGCAGCCAAGGGCAGACCCGCGGGGAGCTGTTTTTT. This translates into CASSQGQTRGELFF.

This clonotype was observed many times. The chain carries TRBV9 and TRBJ2-2; D may be TRBD1 or TRBD2 (6 bases each). Germline V gives CDR1 SGDLS, CDR2 YYNGEE. Between the trimmed V and J ends, which lost 3 bases and 6 bases, there was a span of 15 bases. CDR3 length equals 15 residues. The CDR3 DNA sequence: TGTGCCAGCAGCGCCGGGGGCATGAGTTCCGGGGAGCTGTTTTTT. Translating gives CASSAGGMSSGELFF. The full variable domain, with the rest looked up from reference TRBV9 and TRBJ2-2, is DSGVTQTPKHLITATGQRVTLRCSPRSGDLSVYWYQQSLDQGLQFLIQYYNGEERAKGNILERFSAQQFPDLHSELNLSSLELGDSALYFCASSAGGMSSGELFFGEGSRLTVL.

V gene TRBV9 combines with J gene TRBJ2-1; 10 bases map to TRBD2. V lost 3 bases and J lost 9; bases outside the gene matches: 9. CDR1 is SGDLS, CDR2 YYNGEE, per germline. The CDR3 loop spans 15 amino acids. CDR3 DNA sequence: TGTGCCAGCAGCGCTTGGGCTAGCGGGAGTAGTGAGCAGTTCTTC. Its protein product is CASSAWASGSSEQFF.

The chain employs TRBV7-9 and TRBJ2-1; 7 bases line up with TRBD2. CDR1 and CDR2 from the germline V gene are SEHNR and FQNEAQ (reference sequence). V lost 8 bases, J lost 7 bases, and 5 bases stayed unmatched. The CDR3 extends over 12 amino acids. CDR3 coding DNA: TGTGCCAGCCGCGGGAGTATGAATGAGCAGTTCTTC. It translates to CASRGSMNEQFF.

This clonotype was seen a handful of times. The V gene is TRBV7-2, the J gene TRBJ2-1; 11 nucleotides match TRBD2. This CDR3 region has 17 residues. From germline, CDR1 is SGHTA and CDR2 FQGNSA. After removal of 1 base from V and 3 bases from J, the junction contained 5 bases not matched to a gene. The CDR3, as DNA: TGTGCCAGCAGCTTAGGATCTAGCGGGGGGAGCTACAATGAGCAGTTCTTC. This sequence encodes CASSLGSSGGSYNEQFF. The complete variable domain, with remaining parts taken from reference TRBV7-2 and TRBJ2-1, reads GAGVSQSPSNKVTEKGKDVELRCDPISGHTALYWYRQSLGQGLEFLIYFQGNSAPDKSGLPSDRFSAERTGGSVSTLTIQRTQQEDSAVYLCASSLGSSGGSYNEQFFGPGTRLTVL.

V usage is TRBV28 and J usage is TRBJ1-2; 7 bases are a match to TRBD1. The CDR3 has 13 residues. The trim removed 8 bases at V and 8 bases at J, leaving 11 bases unmatched. Germline lookup yields CDR1 MDHEN and CDR2 SYDVKM. The CDR3: CASQTGTARGYTF. Written as DNA, the CDR3 is TGTGCCAGCCAGACAGGGACAGCAAGAGGCTACACCTTC.

This sequence joins TRBV7-2 and TRBJ2-7, with no clear D. Trimming cost V 5 bases and J 6 bases, with 17 bases left between them. Germline CDR1 is SGHTA and CDR2 is FQGNSA. The CDR3 is made up of 14 amino acids. The CDR3 loop is CASSLKAPPGEQYF. The CDR3 bases are TGTGCCAGCAGCCTAAAGGCCCCACCGGGCGAGCAGTACTTC.

This clonotype has only a few counts. The rearrangement joins TRBV28 to TRBJ2-3; no firm D call. Trimming pared 5 bases from V and 4 bases from J, leaving 10 bases between. The CDR3 is made up of 13 amino acids. Germline CDR1 is MDHEN and CDR2 is SYDVKM. The CDR3 region is CASSLASSDTQYF. Written as DNA, the CDR3 is TGTGCCAGCAGTCTCGCCTCTTCAGATACGCAGTATTTT.

This clonotype was picked up many times. The chain uses TRBV30 and TRBJ1-1; 9 bases line up with TRBD1. From germline, CDR1 is GTSNPN and CDR2 SVGIG (reference sequence). The J segment lost 3 bases and the V segment lost 0 bases, leaving 11 bases of the junction unmatched. CDR3 length: 17 residues. DNA for the CDR3: TGTGCCTGGAGTGTAGGGTTAACAGGGGGCTGGGACACTGAAGCTTTCTTT. Residues: CAWSVGLTGGWDTEAFF. Based on the CDR3 plus reference TRBV30 and TRBJ1-1, the full variable domain is SQTIHQWPATLVQPVGSPLSLECTVEGTSNPNLYWYRQAAGRGLQLLFYSVGIGQISSEVPQNLSASRPQDRQFILSSKKLLLSDSGFYLCAWSVGLTGGWDTEAFFGQGTRLTVV.

This clonotype was counted many times. The genes are TRBV24-1 and TRBJ1-1, with D unresolved. Trimming took 2 bases from V and 1 from J, leaving 10 bases between them. The CDR3 sequence is 15 residues long. Germline CDR1 KGHDR, CDR2 SFDVKD. CDR3 sequence (DNA): TGTGCCACCAGTGATTCCATCCCAGGGAACACTGAAGCTTTCTTT. It codes for CATSDSIPGNTEAFF.

This clonotype was detected ten times or more. The rearrangement links TRBV29-1 to TRBJ2-2; D is undetermined. Germline V gene lookup returns CDR1 SQVTM and CDR2 ANQGSEA. Trimming took 7 bases from V and 4 from J, leaving 4 bases between them. The CDR3 sequence is 10 residues long. The CDR3 loop reads CSGGTGELFF. In DNA form, the CDR3 reads TGCAGCGGGGGCACCGGGGAGCTGTTTTTT.

As to this clonotype: This clone may be a read error of a much larger clone one base away. The chain is built from TRBV18 and TRBJ2-1, with a weak D call TRBD2 (5 bases). CDR3 length: 16 residues. Germline loops: CDR1 KGHSH, CDR2 LQKENI. The CDR3 bases are TGTGCCGGCTCACCACCCGCTAGCAGCGGACACAATGAGCAGTTCTTC. Translating it yields CAGSPPASSGHNEQFF. Variable domain in full (rest from reference TRBV18 and TRBJ2-1): NAGVMQNPRHLVRRRGQEARLRCSPMKGHSHVYWYRQLPEEGLKFMVYLQKENIIDESGMPKERFSAEFPKEGPSILRIQQVVRGDSAAYFCAGSPPASSGHNEQFFGPGTRLTVL.

This sequence joins TRBV2 and TRBJ2-2; D not certain. Per the germline V gene, CDR1 is SNHLY and CDR2 is FYNNEI. There are 13 residues in the CDR3. Trimming pared 5 bases from V and 5 bases from J, leaving 9 bases between. CDR3 DNA: TGTGCCAGCAGTTCGGACCAAACCGGGGAGCTGTTTTTT. It codes for CASSSDQTGELFF.

The CDR3 nucleotides read TGTGCCAGCAGCTTAGGGAGCGAGAGGTTATATGAGCAGTTCTTC. Its protein product is CASSLGSERLYEQFF. The chain recombines TRBV11-3 with TRBJ2-1; the D is unclear. CDR3 length: 15 amino acids. Trimming left V 1 base short and J 8 bases short, with 15 bases between. Germline CDR1 SGHNT, CDR2 YENEEA.

This clonotype was seen repeatedly, ten times or more. The CDR3 DNA follows: TGTGCCAGCCTAGGGGGATGGAGCTCCTACAATGAGCAGTTCTTC. This translates into CASLGGWSSYNEQFF. The rearrangement uses TRBV7-2 and TRBJ2-1, with D possibly TRBD1 on 6 matching bases. The CDR3 is made up of 15 amino acids. CDR1 SGHTA and CDR2 FQGNSA come from the germline V gene. Trimming cost V 8 bases and J 0 bases, with 14 bases left between them. Variable domain in full (rest from reference TRBV7-2 and TRBJ2-1): GAGVSQSPSNKVTEKGKDVELRCDPISGHTALYWYRQSLGQGLEFLIYFQGNSAPDKSGLPSDRFSAERTGGSVSTLTIQRTQQEDSAVYLCASLGGWSSYNEQFFGPGTRLTVL.

This clonotype was recorded many times. This chain connects TRBV28 to TRBJ2-1; TRBD2 aligns across 13 bases. Germline V CDR1 and CDR2: MDHEN, SYDVKM. There are 17 residues in the CDR3. J was trimmed by 7 bases and V by 5 bases; bases with no gene match: 11. Here the CDR3 reads CASSPAGLAGPGNEQFF. CDR3 coding DNA: TGTGCCAGCAGTCCCGCGGGACTAGCGGGGCCGGGGAATGAGCAGTTCTTC.

This clonotype was recorded many times. The genes are TRBV12-3 or TRBV12-4 and TRBJ1-6, with D hard to call. The CDR3 covers 13 residues. V shed 7 bases and J shed 6 bases, with 10 bases lying between them. CDR3 nucleotide sequence: TGTGCCAGCACAACAGAGGCTAATTCACCCCTCCACTTT. Its translation: CASTTEANSPLHF.